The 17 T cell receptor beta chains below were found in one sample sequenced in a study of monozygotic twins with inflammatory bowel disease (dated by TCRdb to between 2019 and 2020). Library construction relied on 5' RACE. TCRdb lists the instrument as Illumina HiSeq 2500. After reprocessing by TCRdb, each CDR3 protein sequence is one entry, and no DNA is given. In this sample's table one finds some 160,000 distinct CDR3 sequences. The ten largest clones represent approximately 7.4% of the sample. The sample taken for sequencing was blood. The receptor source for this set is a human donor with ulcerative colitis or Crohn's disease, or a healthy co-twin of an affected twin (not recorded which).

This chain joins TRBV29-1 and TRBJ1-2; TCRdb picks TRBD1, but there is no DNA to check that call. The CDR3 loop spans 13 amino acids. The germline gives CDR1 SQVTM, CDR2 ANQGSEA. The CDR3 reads CSVDSGGAYGYTF.

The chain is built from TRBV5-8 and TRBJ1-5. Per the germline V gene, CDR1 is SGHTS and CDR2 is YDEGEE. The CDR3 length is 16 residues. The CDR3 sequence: CASSPDPGRGNQPQHF.

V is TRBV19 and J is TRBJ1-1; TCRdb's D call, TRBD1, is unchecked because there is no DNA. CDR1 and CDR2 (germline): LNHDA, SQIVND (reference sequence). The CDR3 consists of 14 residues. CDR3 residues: CASKSLGGGTEAFF.

CDR3 protein: CASRNRVAEKLFF. J is TRBJ1-4 and V is TRBV28; TCRdb designates TRBD1, a call that cannot be tested without DNA. CDR1 MDHEN and CDR2 SYDVKM come from the germline V gene. CDR3 length equals 13 residues.

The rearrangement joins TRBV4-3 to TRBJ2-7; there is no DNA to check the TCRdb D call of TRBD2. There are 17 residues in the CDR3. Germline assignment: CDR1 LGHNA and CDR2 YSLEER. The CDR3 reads CASSQVGGGRAYGEQYF.

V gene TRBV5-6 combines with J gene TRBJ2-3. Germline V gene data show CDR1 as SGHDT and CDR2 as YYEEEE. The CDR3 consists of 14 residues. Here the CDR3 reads CASSFVRGTDTQYF.

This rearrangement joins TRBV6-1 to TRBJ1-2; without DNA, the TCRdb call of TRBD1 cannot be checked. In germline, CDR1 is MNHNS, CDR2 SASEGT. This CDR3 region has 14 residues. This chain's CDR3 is CASRVGGTVVGYTF.

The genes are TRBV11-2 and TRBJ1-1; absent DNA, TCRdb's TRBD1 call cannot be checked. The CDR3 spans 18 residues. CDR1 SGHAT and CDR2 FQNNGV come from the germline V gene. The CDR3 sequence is CASSTITLQGGKDTEAFF.

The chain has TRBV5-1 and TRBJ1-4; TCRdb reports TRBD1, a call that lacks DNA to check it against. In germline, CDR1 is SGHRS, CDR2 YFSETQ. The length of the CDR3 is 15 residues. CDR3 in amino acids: CASSLSLGGGEKLFF.

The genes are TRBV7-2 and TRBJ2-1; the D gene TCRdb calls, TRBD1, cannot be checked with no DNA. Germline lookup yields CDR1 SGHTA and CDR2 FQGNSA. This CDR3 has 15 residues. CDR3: CASSFGGQGADEQFF.

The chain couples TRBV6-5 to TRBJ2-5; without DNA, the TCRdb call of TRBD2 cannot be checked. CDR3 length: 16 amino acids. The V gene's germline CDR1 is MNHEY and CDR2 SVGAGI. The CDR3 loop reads CASSYSTGEGPETQYF.

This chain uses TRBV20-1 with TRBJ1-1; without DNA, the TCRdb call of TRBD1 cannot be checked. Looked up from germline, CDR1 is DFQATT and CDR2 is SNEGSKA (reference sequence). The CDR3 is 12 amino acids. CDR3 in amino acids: CSARREGTEAFF.

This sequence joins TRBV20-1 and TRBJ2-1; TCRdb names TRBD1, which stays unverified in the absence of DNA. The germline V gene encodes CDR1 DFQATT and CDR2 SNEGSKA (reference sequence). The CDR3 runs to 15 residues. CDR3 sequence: CSARARGQGWYEQFF.

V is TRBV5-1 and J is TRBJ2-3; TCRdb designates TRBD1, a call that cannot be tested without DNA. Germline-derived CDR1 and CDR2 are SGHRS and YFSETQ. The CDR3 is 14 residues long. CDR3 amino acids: CASSSGTKTDTQYF.

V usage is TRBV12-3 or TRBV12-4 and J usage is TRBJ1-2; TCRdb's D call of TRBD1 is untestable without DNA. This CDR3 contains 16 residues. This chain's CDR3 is CASSLLPGQGYYGYTF.

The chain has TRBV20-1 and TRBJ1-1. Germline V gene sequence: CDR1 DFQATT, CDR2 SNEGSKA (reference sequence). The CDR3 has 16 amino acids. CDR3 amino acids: CSARDPQGGGNTEAFF.

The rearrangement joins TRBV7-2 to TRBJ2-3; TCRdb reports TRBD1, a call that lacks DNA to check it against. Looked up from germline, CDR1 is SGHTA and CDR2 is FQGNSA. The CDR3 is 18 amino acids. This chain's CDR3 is CASSLRLAGGGGTDTQYF.